This TCR beta chain is drawn from a study of vaccination and CD4 T cells after COVID-19. Study summary: Post-vaccine sampling followed dose two by a median around 74 days (range 14 to 241).

On this clonotype itself: Its matching antigen is unknown.

V lost 3 bases to trimming and J lost 0 bases, with 5 bases between them. CDR1 is GTSNPN, CDR2 SVGIG, per germline (reference sequence). The CDR3 consists of 12 residues. The treatment: roughly 10-day PBMC culture with coronavirus spike peptide pools or control peptides (ViraFEST assay). The unexposed donor's CD4+ T cells were collected before the COVID-19 pandemic (2011-2018). The Oncomine TCR Beta short-read assay was applied to DNA of cultured CD4+ T cells. TCRdb processed the PCR reads anew with MiXCR; each CDR3 protein has one entry. This table holds some 7,300 distinct CDR3 sequences, 30% to 45% found once.

Material for sequencing was CD4+ T cells from blood, cultured in vitro. This TCR derives from a human donor in good health. The rearrangement links TRBV30 to TRBJ1-1; D call uncertain. The CDR3 is CAWSKMNTEAFF. The CDR3 DNA reads TGTGCCTGGAGCAAGATGAACACTGAAGCTTTCTTT.